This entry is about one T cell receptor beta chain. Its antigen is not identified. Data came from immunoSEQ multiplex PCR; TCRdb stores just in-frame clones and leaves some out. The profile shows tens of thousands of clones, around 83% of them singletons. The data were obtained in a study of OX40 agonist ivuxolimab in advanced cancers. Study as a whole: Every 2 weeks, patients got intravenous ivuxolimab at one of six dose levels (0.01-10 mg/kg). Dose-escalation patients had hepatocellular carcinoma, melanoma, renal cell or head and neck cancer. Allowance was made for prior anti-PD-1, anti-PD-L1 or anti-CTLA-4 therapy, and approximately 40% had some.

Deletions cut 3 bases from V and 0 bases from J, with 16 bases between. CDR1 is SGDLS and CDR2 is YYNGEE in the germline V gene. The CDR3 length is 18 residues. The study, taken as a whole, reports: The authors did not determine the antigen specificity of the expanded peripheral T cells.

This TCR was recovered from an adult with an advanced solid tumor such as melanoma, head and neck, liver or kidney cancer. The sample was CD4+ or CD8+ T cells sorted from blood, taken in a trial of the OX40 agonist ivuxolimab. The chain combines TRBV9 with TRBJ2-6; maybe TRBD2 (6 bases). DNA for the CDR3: TGTGCCAGCAGCGGGAGGGGTACTCTTTACTCTGGGGCCAACGTCCTGACTTTC. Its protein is CASSGRGTLYSGANVLTF.